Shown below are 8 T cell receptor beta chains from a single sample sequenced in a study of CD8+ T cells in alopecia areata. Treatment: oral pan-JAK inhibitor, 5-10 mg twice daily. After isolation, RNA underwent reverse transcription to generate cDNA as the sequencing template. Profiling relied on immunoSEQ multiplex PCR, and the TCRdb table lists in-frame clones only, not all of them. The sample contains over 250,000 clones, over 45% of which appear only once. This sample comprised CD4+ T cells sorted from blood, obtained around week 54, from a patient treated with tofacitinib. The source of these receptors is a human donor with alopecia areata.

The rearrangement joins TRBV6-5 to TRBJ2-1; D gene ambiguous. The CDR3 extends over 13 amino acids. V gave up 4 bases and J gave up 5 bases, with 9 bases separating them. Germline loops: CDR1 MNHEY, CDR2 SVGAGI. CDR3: CASSFGRNNEQFF. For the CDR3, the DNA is TGTGCCAGCAGTTTTGGACGGAACAATGAGCAGTTCTTC.

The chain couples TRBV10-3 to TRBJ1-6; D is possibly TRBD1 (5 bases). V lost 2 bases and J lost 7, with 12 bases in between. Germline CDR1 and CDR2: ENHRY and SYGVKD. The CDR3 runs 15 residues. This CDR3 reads CAISEGGRANSPLHF. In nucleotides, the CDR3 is TGTGCCATCAGTGAGGGTGGCAGGGCGAATTCACCCCTCCACTTT.

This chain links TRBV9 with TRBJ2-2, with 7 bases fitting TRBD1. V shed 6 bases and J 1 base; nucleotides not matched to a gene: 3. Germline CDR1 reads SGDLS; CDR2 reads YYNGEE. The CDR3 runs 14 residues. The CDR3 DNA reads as TGTGCCAGCACCCCAGGGGGGAACACCGGGGAGCTGTTTTTT. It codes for CASTPGGNTGELFF.

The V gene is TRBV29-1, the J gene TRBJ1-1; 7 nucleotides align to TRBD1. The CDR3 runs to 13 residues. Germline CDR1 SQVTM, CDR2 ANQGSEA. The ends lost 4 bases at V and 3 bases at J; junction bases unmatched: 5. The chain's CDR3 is CSVGQGKDTEAFF. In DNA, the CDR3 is TGCAGCGTTGGACAGGGTAAGGACACTGAAGCTTTCTTT.

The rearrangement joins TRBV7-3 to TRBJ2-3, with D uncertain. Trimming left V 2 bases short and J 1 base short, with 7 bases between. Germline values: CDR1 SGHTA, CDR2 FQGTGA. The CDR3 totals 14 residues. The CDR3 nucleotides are TGTGCCAGCAGCTTATTTGGGGGCACAGATACGCAGTATTTT. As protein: CASSLFGGTDTQYF.

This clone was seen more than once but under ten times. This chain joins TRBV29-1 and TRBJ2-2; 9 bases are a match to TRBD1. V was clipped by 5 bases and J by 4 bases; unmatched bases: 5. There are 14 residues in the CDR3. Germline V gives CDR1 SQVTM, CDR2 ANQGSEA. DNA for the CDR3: TGCAGCGTTCACAGGGGGCTTGGCACCGGGGAGCTGTTTTTT. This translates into CSVHRGLGTGELFF.

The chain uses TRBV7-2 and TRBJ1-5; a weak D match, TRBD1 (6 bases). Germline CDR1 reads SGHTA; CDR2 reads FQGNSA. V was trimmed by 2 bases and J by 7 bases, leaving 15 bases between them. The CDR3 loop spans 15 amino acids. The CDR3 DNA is TGTGCCAGCAGCTTATGGGACAAGAAGGGGCAGCCCCAGCATTTT. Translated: CASSLWDKKGQPQHF.

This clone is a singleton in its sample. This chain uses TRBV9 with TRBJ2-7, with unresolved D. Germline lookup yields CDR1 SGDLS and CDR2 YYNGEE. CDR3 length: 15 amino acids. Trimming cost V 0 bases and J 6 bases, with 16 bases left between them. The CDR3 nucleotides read TGTGCCAGCAGCGTAGTGGCAGGACCCTTGGGCGAGCAGTACTTC. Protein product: CASSVVAGPLGEQYF. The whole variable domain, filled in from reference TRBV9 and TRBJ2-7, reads DSGVTQTPKHLITATGQRVTLRCSPRSGDLSVYWYQQSLDQGLQFLIQYYNGEERAKGNILERFSAQQFPDLHSELNLSSLELGDSALYFCASSVVAGPLGEQYFGPGTRLTVT.